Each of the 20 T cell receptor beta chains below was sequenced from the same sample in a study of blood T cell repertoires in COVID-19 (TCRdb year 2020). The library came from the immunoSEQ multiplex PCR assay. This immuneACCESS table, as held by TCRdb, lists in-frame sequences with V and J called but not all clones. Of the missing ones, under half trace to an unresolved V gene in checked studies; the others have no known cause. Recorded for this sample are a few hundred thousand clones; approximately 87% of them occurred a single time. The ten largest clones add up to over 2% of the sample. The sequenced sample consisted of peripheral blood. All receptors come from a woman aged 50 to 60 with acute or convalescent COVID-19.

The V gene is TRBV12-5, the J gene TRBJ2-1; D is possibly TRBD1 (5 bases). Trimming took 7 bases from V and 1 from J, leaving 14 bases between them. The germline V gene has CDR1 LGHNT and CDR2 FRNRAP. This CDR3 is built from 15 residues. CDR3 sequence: CASAEQGLSYNEQFF. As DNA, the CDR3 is TGTGCTAGTGCTGAGCAGGGTTTATCCTACAATGAGCAGTTCTTC.

The CDR3 protein is CASGLVISRGLAGGLSYNEQFF. CDR3 DNA sequence: TGTGCTAGTGGTTTGGTAATAAGTAGGGGACTAGCGGGAGGGCTCTCCTACAATGAGCAGTTCTTC. The chain is built from TRBV12-5 and TRBJ2-1, with TRBD2 matching over 16 bases. Germline values: CDR1 LGHNT, CDR2 FRNRAP. This CDR3 has 22 residues. J gave up 0 bases and V 0 bases, and 11 bases lay outside the gene matches. Full variable domain (missing parts from reference TRBV12-5 and TRBJ2-1): DARVTQTPRHKVTEMGQEVTMRCQPILGHNTVFWYRQTMMQGLELLAYFRNRAPLDDSGMPKDRFSAEMPDATLATLKIQPSEPRDSAVYFCASGLVISRGLAGGLSYNEQFFGPGTRLTVL.

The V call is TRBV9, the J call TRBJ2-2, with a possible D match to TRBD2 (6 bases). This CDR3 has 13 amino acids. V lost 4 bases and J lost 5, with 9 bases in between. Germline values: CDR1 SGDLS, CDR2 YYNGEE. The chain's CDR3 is CASSPGRTGELFF. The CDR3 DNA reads TGTGCCAGCAGCCCTGGGAGGACCGGGGAGCTGTTTTTT. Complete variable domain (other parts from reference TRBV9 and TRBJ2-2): DSGVTQTPKHLITATGQRVTLRCSPRSGDLSVYWYQQSLDQGLQFLIQYYNGEERAKGNILERFSAQQFPDLHSELNLSSLELGDSALYFCASSPGRTGELFFGEGSRLTVL.

This chain's CDR3 is CASSLYQGASYEQYF. The CDR3 DNA follows: TGTGCCAGCAGCTTGTATCAGGGGGCGTCCTACGAGCAGTACTTC. J is TRBJ2-7 and V is TRBV5-4; 8 bases agree with TRBD1. The V and J ends lost 1 base and 1 base, in that order; junction bases with no gene match: 4. Germline values: CDR1 SGHNT, CDR2 YYREEE (reference sequence). This CDR3 spans 15 amino acids.

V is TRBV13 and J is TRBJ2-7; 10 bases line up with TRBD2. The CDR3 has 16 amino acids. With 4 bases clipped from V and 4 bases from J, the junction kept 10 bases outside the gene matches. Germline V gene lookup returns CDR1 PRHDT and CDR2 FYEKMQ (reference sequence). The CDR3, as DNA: TGTGCCAGCAGCTCGATTAGCGGGAGGTTTGGGTACGAGCAGTACTTC. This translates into CASSSISGRFGYEQYF.

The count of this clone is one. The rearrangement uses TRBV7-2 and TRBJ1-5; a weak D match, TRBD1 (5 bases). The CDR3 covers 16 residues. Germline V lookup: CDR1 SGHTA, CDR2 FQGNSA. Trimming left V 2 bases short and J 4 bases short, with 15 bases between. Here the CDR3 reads CASSLLRQGRNQPQHF. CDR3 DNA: TGTGCCAGCAGCTTACTAAGGCAGGGAAGAAATCAGCCCCAGCATTTT.

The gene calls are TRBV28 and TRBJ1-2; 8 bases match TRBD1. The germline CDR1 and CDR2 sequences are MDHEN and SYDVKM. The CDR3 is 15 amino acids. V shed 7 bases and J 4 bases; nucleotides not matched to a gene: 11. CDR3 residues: CASTQPGQEPYGYTF. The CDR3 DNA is TGTGCCAGCACCCAACCGGGACAGGAACCCTATGGCTACACCTTC.

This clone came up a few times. DNA for the CDR3: TGCGCCAGCAGCCAAGGGGGCGGGAGGAGCGGACCCCAACGTCAGGAGCAGTTCTTC. Encoded protein: CASSQGGGRSGPQRQEQFF. V gene TRBV4-1 combines with J gene TRBJ2-1; TRBD2 matches 8 bases. Trimming at V came to 1 base and at J to 10 bases, leaving 21 bases not matched to a gene. Germline V gene lookup returns CDR1 MGHRA and CDR2 YSYEKL. CDR3 size: 19 residues.

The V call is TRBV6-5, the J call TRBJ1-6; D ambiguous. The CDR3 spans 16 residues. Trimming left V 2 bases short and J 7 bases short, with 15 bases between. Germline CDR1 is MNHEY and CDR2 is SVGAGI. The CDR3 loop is CASSYEGTSPNSPLHF. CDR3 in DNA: TGTGCCAGCAGTTACGAGGGTACTTCCCCAAATTCACCCCTCCACTTT.

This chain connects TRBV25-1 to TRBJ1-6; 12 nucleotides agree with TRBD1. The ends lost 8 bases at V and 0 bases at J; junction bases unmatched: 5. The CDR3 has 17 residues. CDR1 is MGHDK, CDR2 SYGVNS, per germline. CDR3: CASGDRGPLSYNSPLHF. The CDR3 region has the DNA TGTGCCAGCGGGGACAGGGGGCCTCTCTCCTATAATTCACCCCTCCACTTT.

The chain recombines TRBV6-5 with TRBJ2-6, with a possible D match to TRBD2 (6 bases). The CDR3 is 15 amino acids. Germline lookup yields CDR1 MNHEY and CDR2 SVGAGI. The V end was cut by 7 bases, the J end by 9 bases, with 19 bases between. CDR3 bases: TGTGCCAGCACCCTACCAAGTGGGGGGAACAACGTCCTGACTTTC. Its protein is CASTLPSGGNNVLTF.

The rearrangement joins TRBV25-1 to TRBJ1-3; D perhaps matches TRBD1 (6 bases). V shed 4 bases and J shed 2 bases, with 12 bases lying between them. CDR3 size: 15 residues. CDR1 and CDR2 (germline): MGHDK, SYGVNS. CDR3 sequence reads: CASSVGSGAGNTIYF. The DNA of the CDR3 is TGTGCCAGCAGTGTGGGGTCAGGGGCTGGAAACACCATATATTTT.

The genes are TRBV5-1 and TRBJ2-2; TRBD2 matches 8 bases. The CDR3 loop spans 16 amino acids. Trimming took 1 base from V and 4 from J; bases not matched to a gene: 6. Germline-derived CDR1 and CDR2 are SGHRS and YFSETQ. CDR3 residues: CASSLRGLGGTGELFF. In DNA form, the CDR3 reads TGCGCCAGCAGCTTGAGGGGACTAGGGGGCACCGGGGAGCTGTTTTTT.

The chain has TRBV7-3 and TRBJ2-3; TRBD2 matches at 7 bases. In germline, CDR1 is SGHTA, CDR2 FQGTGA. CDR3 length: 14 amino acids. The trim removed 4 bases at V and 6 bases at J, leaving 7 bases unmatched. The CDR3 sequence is CASSSGLPGDTQYF. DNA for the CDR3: TGTGCCAGCAGCTCGGGACTACCCGGGGATACGCAGTATTTT.

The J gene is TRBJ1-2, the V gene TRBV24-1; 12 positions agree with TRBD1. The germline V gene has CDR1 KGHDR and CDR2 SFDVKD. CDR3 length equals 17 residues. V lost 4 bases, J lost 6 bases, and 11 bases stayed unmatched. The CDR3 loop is CATSENTGTGGANGYTF. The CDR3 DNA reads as TGTGCCACCAGTGAGAATACCGGGACAGGGGGCGCGAATGGCTACACCTTC.

CDR3 nucleotides: TGCGCCAGCAGCCTCCTGGGGGGCAGGGGGGACTATGGCTACACCTTC. This encodes CASSLLGGRGDYGYTF. The chain couples TRBV4-1 to TRBJ1-2; 7 bases agree with TRBD1. CDR1 is MGHRA, CDR2 YSYEKL, per germline. The trim removed 4 bases at V and 3 bases at J, leaving 11 bases unmatched. CDR3 length: 16 amino acids.

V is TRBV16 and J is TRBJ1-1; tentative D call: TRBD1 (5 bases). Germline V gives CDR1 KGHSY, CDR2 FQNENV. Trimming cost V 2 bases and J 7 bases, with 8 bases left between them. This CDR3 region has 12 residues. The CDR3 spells CASSQGRGEAFF. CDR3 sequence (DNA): TGTGCCAGCAGCCAAGGAAGGGGTGAAGCTTTCTTT.

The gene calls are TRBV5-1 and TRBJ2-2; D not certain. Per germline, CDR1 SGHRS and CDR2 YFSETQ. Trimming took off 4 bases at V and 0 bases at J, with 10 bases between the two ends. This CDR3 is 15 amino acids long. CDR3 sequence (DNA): TGCGCCAGCAGCGGCCTGCCCTCGAACACCGGGGAGCTGTTTTTT. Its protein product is CASSGLPSNTGELFF. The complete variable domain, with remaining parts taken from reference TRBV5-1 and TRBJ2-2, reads KAGVTQTPRYLIKTRGQQVTLSCSPISGHRSVSWYQQTPGQGLQFLFEYFSETQRNKGNFPGRFSGRQFSNSRSEMNVSTLELGDSALYLCASSGLPSNTGELFFGEGSRLTVL.

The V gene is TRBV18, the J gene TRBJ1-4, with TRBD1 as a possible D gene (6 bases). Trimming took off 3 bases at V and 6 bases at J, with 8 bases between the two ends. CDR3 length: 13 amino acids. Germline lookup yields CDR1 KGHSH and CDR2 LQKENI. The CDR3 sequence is CASSPSGDEKLFF. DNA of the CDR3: TGTGCCAGCTCACCTTCAGGGGATGAAAAACTGTTTTTT.

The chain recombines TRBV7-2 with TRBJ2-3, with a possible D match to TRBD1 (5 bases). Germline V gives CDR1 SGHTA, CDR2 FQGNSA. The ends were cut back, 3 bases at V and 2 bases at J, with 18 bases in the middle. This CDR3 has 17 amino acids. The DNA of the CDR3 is TGTGCCAGCAGCTTCCCTAGTACGGCAGGGCTCACAGATACGCAGTATTTT. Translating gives CASSFPSTAGLTDTQYF. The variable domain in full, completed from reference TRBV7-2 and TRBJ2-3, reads GAGVSQSPSNKVTEKGKDVELRCDPISGHTALYWYRQSLGQGLEFLIYFQGNSAPDKSGLPSDRFSAERTGGSVSTLTIQRTQQEDSAVYLCASSFPSTAGLTDTQYFGPGTRLTVL.